This T cell receptor (beta chain) was observed in a study of T cells after yellow fever vaccination. Whole-study context: For low cell numbers, libraries were made with SMART-Seq v4 Ultra Low Input. The study, taken as a whole, reports: Post-booster reappearance was seen for most primary-vaccination clones (roughly 97% CD4, around 90% CD8).

5'RACE template switching generated TCR cDNA, adding a universal primer site and UMIs. Via MiXCR, TCRdb re-called the 5' RACE reads, giving one row per CDR3 protein. The sample holds some 500,000 distinct CDR3 sequences, about 13% seen once. The CDR3 covers 15 residues. Trimming removed 3 bases from V and 7 bases from J; junction bases left unmatched: 9. In the case of this clonotype: Its antigen is undetermined.

The chain employs TRBV12-3 or TRBV12-4 and TRBJ2-7, with 10 bases lining up with TRBD2. The sample here was PBMCs, taken on the day of the yellow fever booster vaccination. The source is a man between 25 and 39 years old who received the YFV17D yellow fever vaccine. CDR3 in amino acids: CASSFPAGGPQEQYF. The CDR3 region has the DNA TGTGCCAGCAGTTTCCCAGCGGGAGGGCCTCAAGAGCAGTACTTC.